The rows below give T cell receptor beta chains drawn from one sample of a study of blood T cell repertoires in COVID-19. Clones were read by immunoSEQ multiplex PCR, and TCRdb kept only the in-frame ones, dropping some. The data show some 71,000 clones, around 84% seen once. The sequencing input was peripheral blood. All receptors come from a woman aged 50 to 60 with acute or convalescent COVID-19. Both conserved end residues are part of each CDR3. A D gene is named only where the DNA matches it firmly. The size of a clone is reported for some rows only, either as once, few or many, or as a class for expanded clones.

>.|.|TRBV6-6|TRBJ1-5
TGTGCCAGCAGTTACGTACAGCCGGCGGGAGATCAGCCCCAGCATTTT
CASSYVQPAGDQPQHF
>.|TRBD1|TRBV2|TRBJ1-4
TGTGCCAGCACTTTCGACAGGGGGCGAGCAACTAATGAAAAACTGTTTTTT
CASTFDRGRATNEKLFF
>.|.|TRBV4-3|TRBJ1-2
TGCGCCAGCAGCGAAGTACCCGGGCTGGGGGCGAACTATGGCTACACCTTC
CASSEVPGLGANYGYTF
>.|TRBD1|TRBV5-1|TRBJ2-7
TGCGCCAGCAGCTTGACCACAGGGGGCCAAACTTCCTACGAGCAGTACTTC
CASSLTTGGQTSYEQYF
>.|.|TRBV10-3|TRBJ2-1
TGTGCCACCCATCGGGAGAGCTCCTACAATGAGCAGTTCTTC
CATHRESSYNEQFF
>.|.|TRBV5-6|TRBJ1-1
TGTGCCAGCAGCTCCGGACAAGAAGCTTTCTTT
CASSSGQEAFF
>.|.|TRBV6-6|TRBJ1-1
TGTGCCAGCACTGGCCCTGACACTGAAGCTTTCTTT
CASTGPDTEAFF
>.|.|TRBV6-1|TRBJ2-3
TGTGCCAGCAGTGACAACCGAGGGTTGGGGTTTGATACGCAGTATTTT
CASSDNRGLGFDTQYF
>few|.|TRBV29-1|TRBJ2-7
TGCAGCGTTCGAGGACTTCTAAACTCCTACGAGCAGTACTTC
CSVRGLLNSYEQYF
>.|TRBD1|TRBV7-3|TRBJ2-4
TGTGCCAGCAGCTTAACCCGGGACAGCCAAAACATTCAGTACTTC
CASSLTRDSQNIQYF
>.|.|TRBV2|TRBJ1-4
TGTGCCAGCAGTGAGGCGGGCAGGGGCCATGAAAAACTGTTTTTT
CASSEAGRGHEKLFF
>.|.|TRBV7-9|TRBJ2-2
TGTGCCAGCAGCTGGGGGGACGGGGAGCTGTTTTTT
CASSWGDGELFF
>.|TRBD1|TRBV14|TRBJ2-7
TGTGCCAGCAGCCTACGGACAGGGGACTACGAGCAGTACTTC
CASSLRTGDYEQYF
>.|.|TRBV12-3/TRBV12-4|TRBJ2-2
TGTGCCAGCAGTCGGACTGCCGGGGAGCTGTTTTTT
CASSRTAGELFF
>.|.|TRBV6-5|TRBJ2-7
TGTGCCAGCAGACACAGGGCCCTCTCCTACGAGCAGTACTTC
CASRHRALSYEQYF
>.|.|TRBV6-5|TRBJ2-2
TGTGCCAGCAATCCGCGAGTTAGTAACACCGGGGAGCTGTTTTTT
CASNPRVSNTGELFF
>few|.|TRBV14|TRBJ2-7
TGTGCCAGCAGCCAAATAGATACTACGCAGCAGTACTTC
CASSQIDTTQQYF
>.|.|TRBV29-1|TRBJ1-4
TGCAGCGCCGGGGGAGAAAAACTGTTTTTT
CSAGGEKLFF
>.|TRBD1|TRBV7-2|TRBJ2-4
TGTGCCAGCAGCGGTCGACAGGGAACCAAAAACATTCAGTACTTC
CASSGRQGTKNIQYF
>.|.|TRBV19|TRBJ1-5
TGTGCCAGTGGAAGACAGATCTATCAGTCCCAGCATTTT
CASGRQIYQSQHF
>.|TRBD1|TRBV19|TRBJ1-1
TGTGCCAGTAAGAACAGGGGTGAAGCTTTCTTT
CASKNRGEAFF
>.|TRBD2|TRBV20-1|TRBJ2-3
TGCAGTGCTAGTCTAGCGGGAGGTGCAGATACGCAGTATTTT
CSASLAGGADTQYF
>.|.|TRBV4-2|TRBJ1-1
TGTGCCAGCAGCCAAGACAGCGGGGGGAACACTGAAGCTTTCTTT
CASSQDSGGNTEAFF
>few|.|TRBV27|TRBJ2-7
TGTGCCAGCAGTTTCTCAGGGTACCCCACCTACGAGCAGTACTTC
CASSFSGYPTYEQYF
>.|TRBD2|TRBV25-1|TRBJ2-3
TGTGCCAGCAGTGATCCGGGGAGGGCAGTTCGAGGGCCAGATACGCAGTATTTT
CASSDPGRAVRGPDTQYF
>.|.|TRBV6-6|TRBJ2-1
TGTGCCAGCAGACTGGGCATTGGGCAGTTCTTC
CASRLGIGQFF
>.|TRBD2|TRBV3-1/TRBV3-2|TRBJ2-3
TGTGCCAGCAGCCCATCTAGCGGGGGGTTCACAGATACGCAGTATTTT
CASSPSSGGFTDTQYF
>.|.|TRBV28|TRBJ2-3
TGTGCCAGCAGTGCCCGGTCCCCTTTCACAGATACGCAGTATTTT
CASSARSPFTDTQYF
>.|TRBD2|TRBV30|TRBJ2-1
TGTGCCTGGAGTGACTGGGCGGGGGAACTATCGAATGAGCAGTTCTTC
CAWSDWAGELSNEQFF
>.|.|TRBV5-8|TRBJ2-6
TGTGCCAGCAGGTTGTCCGGGACATACTCGCCCTCTCTGGGGGCCAACGTCCTGACTTTC
CASRLSGTYSPSLGANVLTF
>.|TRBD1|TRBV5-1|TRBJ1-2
TGCGCCAGCAGCTCGGGACAGCTCTATGGCTACACCTTC
CASSSGQLYGYTF
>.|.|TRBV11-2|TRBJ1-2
TGTGCCAGCAGCTTTAGATATGGCTACACCTTC
CASSFRYGYTF
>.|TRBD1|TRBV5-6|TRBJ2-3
TGTGCCAGCAGCCGGGACAGGGGGAGGACAGATACGCAGTATTTT
CASSRDRGRTDTQYF
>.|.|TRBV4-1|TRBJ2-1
TGCGCCAGCAGCCAAGGGAGGGGTCTTTTATCCTACAATGAGCAGTTCTTC
CASSQGRGLLSYNEQFF
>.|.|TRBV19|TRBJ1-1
TGTGCCAGTAGGCCCCGGGGAGGCGCAGGGAACACTGAAGCTTTCTTT
CASRPRGGAGNTEAFF